A single sample is the source of the 9 T cell receptor beta chains below, sequenced in a study of cytotoxic CD8 clonotypes in ibrutinib-treated CLL. The data were produced by immunoSEQ multiplex PCR, yet TCRdb's version contains in-frame clones alone and is incomplete. The sample includes about 200,000 clones, 72% seen only once; the top ten take under 15%. The specimen comprised PBMCs, sampled after 24 months of ibrutinib treatment. Receptors were obtained from a human donor with chronic lymphocytic leukemia.

This rearrangement joins TRBV27 to TRBJ1-2; D perhaps matches TRBD1 (6 bases). CDR3 size: 14 residues. V lost 5 bases to trimming and J lost 5 bases, with 15 bases between them. Germline lookup yields CDR1 MNHEY and CDR2 SMNVEV (reference sequence). This CDR3 is CASSPQTGLYGYTF. CDR3 DNA sequence: TGTGCCAGCAGTCCCCAGACAGGCCTATATGGCTACACCTTC.

This chain connects TRBV7-8 to TRBJ2-7, with unresolved D. CDR3 length: 14 amino acids. The germline V and J ends were trimmed by 1 base and 4 bases, with 11 bases remaining between them. Germline CDR1 is SGHVS and CDR2 is FQNEAQ. The CDR3 loop reads CASSLVAWNYEQYF. DNA of the CDR3: TGTGCCAGCAGCTTAGTTGCTTGGAATTACGAGCAGTACTTC.

The chain uses TRBV19 and TRBJ1-1; 9 bases fit TRBD1. V shed 3 bases and J 5 bases; nucleotides not matched to a gene: 4. Germline V gene data show CDR1 as LNHDA and CDR2 as SQIVND (reference sequence). This CDR3 is 14 amino acids long. DNA for the CDR3: TGTGCCAGTAGTATGAGACAGGGGGGAACTGAAGCTTTCTTT. Translating gives CASSMRQGGTEAFF.

The genes are TRBV2 and TRBJ2-5; no definite D call. V lost 7 bases and J lost 7, with 10 bases in between. The germline V gene has CDR1 SNHLY and CDR2 FYNNEI. The CDR3 runs to 11 residues. CDR3 sequence (DNA): TGTGCCAGCATGCCTGAAGCGACCCAGTACTTC. Amino acids: CASMPEATQYF. The variable domain in full, completed from reference TRBV2 and TRBJ2-5, reads EPEVTQTPSHQVTQMGQEVILRCVPISNHLYFYWYRQILGQKVEFLVSFYNNEISEKSEIFDDQFSVERPDGSNFTLKIRSTKLEDSAMYFCASMPEATQYFGPGTRLLVL.

The chain employs TRBV19 and TRBJ1-1; perhaps TRBD1 as D (5 bases). Germline lookup yields CDR1 LNHDA and CDR2 SQIVND (reference sequence). V gave up 5 bases and J gave up 3 bases, with 19 bases separating them. The CDR3 totals 16 residues. DNA for the CDR3: TGTGCCAGTAGTCCCCGTCCGGGGCGAGGGGACACTGAAGCTTTCTTT. Its translation is CASSPRPGRGDTEAFF. Filled out from reference TRBV19 and TRBJ1-1, the complete variable domain reads DGGITQSPKYLFRKEGQNVTLSCEQNLNHDAMYWYRQDPGQGLRLIYYSQIVNDFQKGDIAEGYSVSREKKESFPLTVTSAQKNPTAFYLCASSPRPGRGDTEAFFGQGTRLTVV.

The chain carries TRBV5-4 and TRBJ2-1; 7 positions agree with TRBD1. V was clipped by 0 bases and J by 6 bases; unmatched bases: 6. This CDR3 spans 15 amino acids. CDR1 is SGHNT and CDR2 is YYREEE in the germline V gene (reference sequence). The CDR3 DNA sequence: TGTGCCAGCAGCTTGGACAGGGGACCTTCCAATGAGCAGTTCTTC. Amino acid sequence: CASSLDRGPSNEQFF.

This clone was seen a single time. The rearrangement joins TRBV29-1 to TRBJ2-7; 7 positions agree with TRBD2. Losses at the gene ends were 6 bases for V and 2 bases for J; bases not matched to a gene: 7. The germline V gene encodes CDR1 SQVTM and CDR2 ANQGSEA. The CDR3 runs to 13 residues. In nucleotides, the CDR3 is TGCAGCGTCACGGGACTAAACACCTACGAGCAGTACTTC. It encodes CSVTGLNTYEQYF.

The table lists this clone with a few counts. The rearrangement links TRBV4-2 to TRBJ2-2; 11 bases line up with TRBD2. The ends lost 5 bases at V and 7 bases at J; junction bases unmatched: 6. Germline loops: CDR1 LGHNA, CDR2 YNFKEQ. The CDR3 spans 15 residues. The CDR3 here is CASSSSSGRYGELFF. CDR3 DNA sequence: TGTGCCAGCAGCAGCTCTAGCGGGAGGTACGGGGAGCTGTTTTTT.

This clone was picked up a small number of times. The CDR3 spells CAWSVRDEQFF. In nucleotides, the CDR3 is TGTGCCTGGAGTGTGAGGGACGAGCAGTTCTTC. The rearrangement uses TRBV30 and TRBJ2-1; D is perhaps TRBD1 or TRBD2 (5 bases each). V lost 0 bases and J lost 10, with 7 bases in between. Germline V gene lookup returns CDR1 GTSNPN and CDR2 SVGIG (reference sequence). The CDR3 covers 11 residues.